The 20 T cell receptor beta chains in this list originate from one sample, sequenced in a study of T cell responses to AZD1222 COVID-19 vaccine (dated by TCRdb to about 2021). In the paper's terms, the time point label means: baseline before first vaccination. Library construction relied on the immunoSEQ multiplex PCR assay. As stored in TCRdb, this immuneACCESS dataset retains in-frame rearrangements with V and J assigned. A fraction of the clones does not appear; measured against another copy, unresolved V genes explain less than half of the discrepancy, and the remainder lacks a known reason. Across this sample there are around 160,000 clones, with approximately 88% seen only once. Of the sample, approximately 15% is held by the ten largest clones. The sample here was peripheral blood, taken on day 0 of AZD1222 vaccination. All receptors come from an adult in good health.

This chain joins TRBV29-1 and TRBJ1-2; TRBD1 agrees at 9 bases. V lost 6 bases to trimming and J lost 3 bases; unmatched junction nucleotides: 8. The length of the CDR3 is 14 residues. In germline, CDR1 is SQVTM, CDR2 ANQGSEA. The CDR3 region is CSVASGQGYYGYTF. The CDR3 bases are TGCAGCGTCGCTTCGGGACAGGGTTACTATGGCTACACCTTC.

This rearrangement joins TRBV4-1 to TRBJ2-1; D is perhaps TRBD1 (5 bases). From germline, CDR1 is MGHRA and CDR2 YSYEKL. V was clipped by 2 bases and J by 0 bases, with 8 bases between them. The CDR3 runs to 15 residues. The DNA for the CDR3 is TGCGCCAGCAGCCAATCCCAGGGCTCCTACAATGAGCAGTTCTTC. Translating gives CASSQSQGSYNEQFF.

This chain links TRBV7-2 with TRBJ1-1; tentative D call: TRBD1 (6 bases). The germline V gene encodes CDR1 SGHTA and CDR2 FQGNSA. V was pared by 11 bases and J by 0 bases, with 16 bases between. This CDR3 is built from 14 residues. CDR3 in DNA: TGTGCCGTTCACAGGGTAGGGGTGAACACTGAAGCTTTCTTT. Its protein is CAVHRVGVNTEAFF. Full variable domain (missing parts from reference TRBV7-2 and TRBJ1-1): GAGVSQSPSNKVTEKGKDVELRCDPISGHTALYWYRQSLGQGLEFLIYFQGNSAPDKSGLPSDRFSAERTGGSVSTLTIQRTQQEDSAVYLCAVHRVGVNTEAFFGQGTRLTVV.

The chain is built from TRBV27 and TRBJ1-2; maybe TRBD1 (6 bases). The CDR3 is 17 amino acids. In germline, CDR1 is MNHEY, CDR2 SMNVEV (reference sequence). The V end lost 11 bases, the J end lost 0 bases, and 25 bases lay between the germline ends. CDR3 sequence: CAGLRTVQIDANYGYTF. The CDR3 DNA reads as TGTGCCGGGTTACGGACAGTTCAGATCGACGCTAACTATGGCTACACCTTC.

This rearrangement joins TRBV6-2 or TRBV6-3 to TRBJ2-7, with 9 bases lining up with TRBD1. Per the germline V gene, CDR1 is MNHEY and CDR2 is SVGEGT. This CDR3 has 14 amino acids. J gave up 2 bases and V 4 bases, and 3 bases lay outside the gene matches. The CDR3 DNA is TGTGCCAGCAGTTTGGGACAGGGTCCCTACGAGCAGTACTTC. Residues: CASSLGQGPYEQYF.

V and J are TRBV9 and TRBJ2-2; unclear D gene. V was shortened by 0 bases and J by 4 bases, with 10 bases between the two germline ends. CDR3 length equals 15 residues. The germline V gene encodes CDR1 SGDLS and CDR2 YYNGEE. CDR3 coding DNA: TGTGCCAGCAGCGTAGTGGGCATGGGCACCGGGGAGCTGTTTTTT. Encoded protein: CASSVVGMGTGELFF.

The DNA of the CDR3 is TGCGCCAGCAGCCACCTCCAGGGATCTAACTATGGCTACACCTTC. This gives the protein CASSHLQGSNYGYTF. The chain carries TRBV4-1 and TRBJ1-2, with D perhaps matching TRBD1 (5 bases). This CDR3 comprises 15 residues. The germline V gene encodes CDR1 MGHRA and CDR2 YSYEKL. V lost 3 bases to trimming and J lost 0 bases, with 11 bases between them.

The V and J genes are TRBV4-1 and TRBJ2-3, with TRBD2 matching 9 bases. The CDR3 loop spans 17 amino acids. The germline gives CDR1 MGHRA, CDR2 YSYEKL. After removal of 4 bases from V and 1 base from J, the junction contained 9 bases not matched to a gene. The CDR3 sequence: CASSPPYAGGGTDTQYF. The CDR3 nucleotides are TGCGCCAGCAGCCCCCCCTACGCGGGAGGGGGCACAGATACGCAGTATTTT.

The chain employs TRBV7-2 and TRBJ2-1, with 8 bases matching TRBD2. Trimming at V came to 2 bases and at J to 2 bases, leaving 5 bases not matched to a gene. The CDR3 has 16 amino acids. Germline V gene sequence: CDR1 SGHTA, CDR2 FQGNSA. The CDR3 spells CASSLYSGGTYNEQFF. CDR3 nucleotide sequence: TGTGCCAGCAGCTTATACAGCGGGGGCACCTACAATGAGCAGTTCTTC. Full variable domain (outside the CDR3, taken from reference TRBV7-2 and TRBJ2-1): GAGVSQSPSNKVTEKGKDVELRCDPISGHTALYWYRQSLGQGLEFLIYFQGNSAPDKSGLPSDRFSAERTGGSVSTLTIQRTQQEDSAVYLCASSLYSGGTYNEQFFGPGTRLTVL.

The chain has TRBV2 and TRBJ2-2; D possibly corresponds to TRBD1 (6 bases). There are 12 residues in the CDR3. Per the germline V gene, CDR1 is SNHLY and CDR2 is FYNNEI. V was pared by 7 bases and J by 5 bases, with 8 bases between. CDR3: CASIRGTGELFF. CDR3 bases: TGTGCCAGCATCAGGGGTACCGGGGAGCTGTTTTTT.

The chain recombines TRBV11-3 with TRBJ2-7, with no clear D. The V end lost 0 bases, the J end lost 2 bases, and 11 bases lay between the germline ends. Germline V lookup: CDR1 SGHNT, CDR2 YENEEA. The CDR3 extends over 15 amino acids. This chain's CDR3 is CASSLEVAGPYEQYF. The CDR3 nucleotides read TGTGCCAGCAGCTTAGAAGTGGCAGGTCCCTACGAGCAGTACTTC.

The rearrangement joins TRBV5-1 to TRBJ2-2; D unclear. The V and J ends lost 4 bases and 2 bases respectively, with 9 bases between them. Germline assignment: CDR1 SGHRS and CDR2 YFSETQ. This CDR3 has 14 residues. CDR3 sequence (DNA): TGCGCCAGCAGCCTAAGGGTAAACACCGGGGAGCTGTTTTTT. Residues: CASSLRVNTGELFF. Full variable domain (missing parts from reference TRBV5-1 and TRBJ2-2): KAGVTQTPRYLIKTRGQQVTLSCSPISGHRSVSWYQQTPGQGLQFLFEYFSETQRNKGNFPGRFSGRQFSNSRSEMNVSTLELGDSALYLCASSLRVNTGELFFGEGSRLTVL.

V gene TRBV3-1 (or the pseudogene TRBV3-2) combines with J gene TRBJ2-1; 10 nucleotides align to TRBD2. The length of the CDR3 is 18 residues. Germline CDR1 is LGHDT and CDR2 is YNNKEL (reference sequence). Trimming at V came to 1 base and at J to 9 bases, leaving 15 bases not matched to a gene. The CDR3 sequence is CASSQALKRGGRGGEQFF. The CDR3 nucleotides read TGTGCCAGCAGCCAAGCCCTGAAGCGGGGGGGCCGAGGAGGTGAGCAGTTCTTC.

The chain is built from TRBV2 and TRBJ1-1; D might be TRBD1 (5 bases). Trimming left V 0 bases short and J 5 bases short, with 7 bases between. CDR1 and CDR2 (germline): SNHLY, FYNNEI. The CDR3 extends over 13 amino acids. The CDR3 spells CASSEAGVTEAFF. The CDR3 nucleotides read TGTGCCAGCAGTGAAGCAGGGGTGACTGAAGCTTTCTTT.

The chain employs TRBV5-4 and TRBJ2-1; possibly TRBD1 or TRBD2 for D (6 bases each). The CDR3 runs to 15 residues. The V and J ends lost 0 bases and 7 bases respectively, with 14 bases between them. CDR1 and CDR2 (germline): SGHNT, YYREEE (reference sequence). CDR3 bases: TGTGCCAGCAGCTTGGCGGGGGCGCGCGGTAATGAGCAGTTCTTC. Encoded protein: CASSLAGARGNEQFF.

This clone is classed as medium-sized. The chain employs TRBV5-4 and TRBJ1-4; D is undetermined. This CDR3 has 15 residues. CDR1 SGHNT and CDR2 YYREEE come from the germline V gene (reference sequence). V lost 0 bases to trimming and J lost 6 bases, with 12 bases between them. CDR3 loop: CASSLGSRMDEKLFF. CDR3 nucleotides: TGTGCCAGCAGCTTGGGGTCACGGATGGATGAAAAACTGTTTTTT.

The chain is built from TRBV7-2 and TRBJ2-5; D assignment may be TRBD1 or TRBD2 (5 bases each). The V gene's germline CDR1 is SGHTA and CDR2 FQGNSA. The CDR3 consists of 15 residues. Trimming removed 5 bases at V and 2 bases at J, with 15 bases between. The CDR3: CASSTRGANQETQYF. Here the CDR3 DNA reads TGTGCCAGCAGCACCCGAGGGGCCAATCAAGAGACCCAGTACTTC.

The chain couples TRBV18 to TRBJ2-7; 7 bases fit TRBD1. The germline gives CDR1 KGHSH, CDR2 LQKENI. The CDR3 extends over 13 amino acids. The V gene end was trimmed by 6 bases and the J gene end by 5 bases; junction bases not matched to a gene: 7. The DNA for the CDR3 is TGTGCCAGCTCTTCCGGGACAGCGAACGAGCAGTACTTC. Its translation: CASSSGTANEQYF.

The chain couples TRBV2 to TRBJ2-7; no firm D call. This CDR3 has 14 residues. Trimming shortened V by 4 bases and J by 0 bases, and 10 bases separated the two germline ends. Germline assignment: CDR1 SNHLY and CDR2 FYNNEI. The CDR3: CASSGTASSYEQYF. CDR3 DNA: TGTGCCAGCAGTGGGACCGCCAGCTCCTACGAGCAGTACTTC.

This clone was seen once. The chain links TRBV19 to TRBJ1-5; 10 nucleotides line up with TRBD1. The CDR3 length is 15 residues. V dropped 7 bases and J dropped 4; count of bases not matched to a gene: 7. The germline V gene encodes CDR1 LNHDA and CDR2 SQIVND (reference sequence). In nucleotides, the CDR3 is TGTGCCAGTACTACGACAGGGGGCCTTAATCAGCCCCAGCATTTT. Its translation: CASTTTGGLNQPQHF. The whole variable domain, filled in from reference TRBV19 and TRBJ1-5, reads DGGITQSPKYLFRKEGQNVTLSCEQNLNHDAMYWYRQDPGQGLRLIYYSQIVNDFQKGDIAEGYSVSREKKESFPLTVTSAQKNPTAFYLCASTTTGGLNQPQHFGDGTRLSIL.